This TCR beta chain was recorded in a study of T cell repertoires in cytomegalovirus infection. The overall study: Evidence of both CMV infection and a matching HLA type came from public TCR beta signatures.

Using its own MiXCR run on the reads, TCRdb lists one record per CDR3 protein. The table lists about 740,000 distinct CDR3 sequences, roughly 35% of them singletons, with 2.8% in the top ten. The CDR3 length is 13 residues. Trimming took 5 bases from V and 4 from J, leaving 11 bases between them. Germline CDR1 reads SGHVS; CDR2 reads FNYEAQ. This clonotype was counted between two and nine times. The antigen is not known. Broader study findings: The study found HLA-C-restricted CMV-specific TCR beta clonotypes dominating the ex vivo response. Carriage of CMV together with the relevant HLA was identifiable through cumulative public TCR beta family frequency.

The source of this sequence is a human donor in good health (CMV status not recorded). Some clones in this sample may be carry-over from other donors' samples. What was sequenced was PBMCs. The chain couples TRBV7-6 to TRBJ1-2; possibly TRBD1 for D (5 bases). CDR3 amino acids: CASSTGRLYGYTF. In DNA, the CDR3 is TGTGCCAGCAGCACGGGACGGCTCTATGGCTACACCTTC.